Following are 10 T cell receptor beta chains from one sample sequenced in a study of vaccination effects on CD4 cells after COVID-19 (dated 2022 in TCRdb). The library relied on the immunoSEQ multiplex PCR assay. The immuneACCESS repertoire file appears here via TCRdb, limited to in-frame rearrangements. These files lack a portion of the clones; in checked studies, under half of the deficit traces to unresolved V genes, and the cause of the others is not known. The sample table contains more than 35,000 clones; only one count was recorded for around 70% of them. Clones ranked in the top ten supply 8.5% to 10% of the sample. No antigens are known for them. After approximately eleven days of culture, CD4+ T cells were isolated with the EasySep CD4+ T cell isolation kit. Each participant got two doses of an mRNA SARS-CoV-2 vaccine, either BNT162b2 or mRNA-1273. This specimen consisted of CD4+ T cells from PBMCs cultured without peptide, obtained after COVID-19 vaccination. All receptors come from a human donor who received a COVID-19 vaccine.

This rearrangement joins TRBV3-1 (or the pseudogene TRBV3-2) to TRBJ2-3, with 8 nucleotides matching TRBD2. The J segment lost 2 bases and the V segment lost 4 bases, leaving 11 bases of the junction unmatched. The CDR3 runs 17 residues. CDR1 is LGHDT and CDR2 is YNNKEL in the germline V gene (reference sequence). Here the CDR3 reads CASSPAGLAGITDTQYF. The CDR3 region has the DNA TGTGCCAGCAGCCCGGCAGGGCTAGCGGGTATCACAGATACGCAGTATTTT.

This clone has a handful of counts. CDR3 protein: CASSKQEINQPQHF. The CDR3 bases are TGTGCCAGCAGTAAACAGGAAATCAATCAGCCCCAGCATTTT. The chain joins TRBV6-1 to TRBJ1-5; TRBD1 is a possible D gene (5 bases). Germline V gene data show CDR1 as MNHNS and CDR2 as SASEGT. This CDR3 contains 14 residues. Trimming stripped 5 bases from V and 3 bases from J, with 11 bases between.

The gene calls are TRBV21-1 and TRBJ2-3; the table's D call of TRBD2 was not tested on the DNA. TRBV21-1 is a documented pseudogene. The CDR3 runs 21 residues. This CDR3 is CASSKGGVGLAGVVCTDTQYF. The CDR3 DNA reads TGTGCCAGCAGCAAAGGAGGGGTTGGACTAGCGGGAGTAGTTTGTACAGATACGCAGTATTTT.

V and J are TRBV3-1 (or the pseudogene TRBV3-2) and TRBJ2-2, with no clear D. The CDR3 length is 14 residues. V gave up 1 base and J gave up 9 bases, with 12 bases separating them. Germline V CDR1 and CDR2: LGHDT, YNNKEL (reference sequence). This chain's CDR3 is CASSQGYTHRELFF. In DNA, the CDR3 is TGTGCCAGCAGCCAAGGCTACACACACCGGGAGCTGTTTTTT.

This clone was seen a handful of times. The chain recombines TRBV5-1 with TRBJ2-7; D possibly corresponds to TRBD1 (6 bases). This CDR3 region has 14 residues. CDR1 SGHRS and CDR2 YFSETQ come from the germline V gene. Between the trimmed V and J ends, which lost 2 bases and 0 bases, there was a span of 9 bases. The chain's CDR3 is CASSFTGPSYEQYF. The CDR3 region has the DNA TGCGCCAGCAGCTTTACAGGGCCCTCCTACGAGCAGTACTTC.

The chain joins TRBV29-1 to TRBJ2-5; TRBD1 or TRBD2 may be the D gene (5 bases each). There are 12 residues in the CDR3. Germline CDR1 is SQVTM and CDR2 is ANQGSEA. V lost 3 bases and J 7 bases, leaving 12 bases between the germline ends. The CDR3 region has the DNA TGCAGCGTTGAGGGGGAACCGATGACCCAGTACTTC. Residues: CSVEGEPMTQYF.

In its sample, this clone was seen a few times. The V and J genes are TRBV3-1 (or the pseudogene TRBV3-2) and TRBJ1-5; D gene ambiguous. This CDR3 region has 12 residues. The germline V and J ends were trimmed by 8 bases and 0 bases, with 5 bases remaining between them. Per the germline V gene, CDR1 is LGHDT and CDR2 is YNNKEL (reference sequence). The CDR3 here is CASGTSNQPQHF. The CDR3 nucleotides are TGTGCCAGCGGAACTAGCAATCAGCCCCAGCATTTT.

The chain carries TRBV10-3 and TRBJ2-3; 8 positions match TRBD1. The trim removed 7 bases at V and 5 bases at J, leaving 14 bases unmatched. The CDR3 length is 16 residues. Germline V gene sequence: CDR1 ENHRY, CDR2 SYGVKD. CDR3 in amino acids: CAIKSGTGNELDTQYF. The CDR3, as DNA: TGTGCCATCAAATCCGGGACAGGAAATGAACTAGATACGCAGTATTTT.

CDR3 amino acids: CASSRGAYPAKNIQYF. Written as DNA, the CDR3 is TGTGCCAGCAGTCGGGGTGCATACCCAGCCAAAAACATTCAGTACTTC. This chain connects TRBV2 to TRBJ2-4, with a weak D call TRBD2 (5 bases). CDR3 length equals 16 residues. Germline values: CDR1 SNHLY, CDR2 FYNNEI. Trimming removed 5 bases at V and 0 bases at J, with 14 bases between.

The CDR3 here is CASSTKGEGSYEQYF. The CDR3 DNA sequence: TGTGCCAGTAGTACTAAGGGGGAGGGCTCCTACGAGCAGTACTTC. The chain carries TRBV19 and TRBJ2-7; weak D call: TRBD2 (7 bases). Trimming cost V 4 bases and J 0 bases, with 13 bases left between them. This CDR3 contains 15 residues. Germline loops: CDR1 LNHDA, CDR2 SQIVND (reference sequence).